This T cell receptor beta chain was observed in a study of T cells in Graves' hyperthyroidism and ophthalmopathy. The V gene end was trimmed by 1 base and the J gene end by 1 base; junction bases not matched to a gene: 12. CDR3 size: 19 residues. In germline, CDR1 is LNHNV, CDR2 YYDKDF (reference sequence). What was amplified from RNA transcripts were TCR beta CDR3 regions. HTBI primers were employed in a first-round RT-PCR of the TCR CDR3. Each CDR3 protein gets one entry after TCRdb re-called the multiplex PCR reads with MiXCR. The sample includes roughly 510,000 distinct CDR3 sequences, 20% seen only once; the top ten take 26%. Stable disease denoted Graves' hyperthyroidism without ophthalmopathy progression within 18 months. The study based diagnoses on clinical symptoms, serum thyroxine and TRAb, thyroid ultrasound and orbital computed tomography.

The V and J genes are TRBV15 and TRBJ1-5; TRBD1 matches at 8 bases. What was sequenced was blood. This clonotype was sampled from a man aged 18 to 30 with Graves' hyperthyroidism. The CDR3 loop reads CATSRVPWDRIRSNQPQHF. Written as DNA, the CDR3 is TGTGCCACCAGCAGAGTCCCCTGGGACAGGATCAGAAGCAATCAGCCCCAGCATTTT.